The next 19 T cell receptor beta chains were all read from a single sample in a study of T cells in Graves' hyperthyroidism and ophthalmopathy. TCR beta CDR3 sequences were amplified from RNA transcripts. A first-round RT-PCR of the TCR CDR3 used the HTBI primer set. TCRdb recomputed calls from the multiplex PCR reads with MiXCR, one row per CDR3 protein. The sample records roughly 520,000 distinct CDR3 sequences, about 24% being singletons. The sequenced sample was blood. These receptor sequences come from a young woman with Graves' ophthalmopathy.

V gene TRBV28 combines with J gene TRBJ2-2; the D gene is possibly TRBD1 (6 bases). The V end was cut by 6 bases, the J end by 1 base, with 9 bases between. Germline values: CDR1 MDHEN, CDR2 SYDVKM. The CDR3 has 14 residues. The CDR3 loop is CASSYRVNTGELFF. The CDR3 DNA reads TGTGCCAGCAGCTACAGGGTGAACACCGGGGAGCTGTTTTTT. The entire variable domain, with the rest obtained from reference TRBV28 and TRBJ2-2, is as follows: DVKVTQSSRYLVKRTGEKVFLECVQDMDHENMFWYRQDPGLGLRLIYFSYDVKMKEKGDIPEGYSVSREKKERFSLILESASTNQTSMYLCASSYRVNTGELFFGEGSRLTVL.

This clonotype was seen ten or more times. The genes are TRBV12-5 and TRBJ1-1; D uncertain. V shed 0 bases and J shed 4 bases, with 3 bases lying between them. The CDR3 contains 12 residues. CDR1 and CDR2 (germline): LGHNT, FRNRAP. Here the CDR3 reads CASGLVGTEAFF. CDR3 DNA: TGTGCTAGTGGTTTGGTGGGCACTGAAGCTTTCTTT.

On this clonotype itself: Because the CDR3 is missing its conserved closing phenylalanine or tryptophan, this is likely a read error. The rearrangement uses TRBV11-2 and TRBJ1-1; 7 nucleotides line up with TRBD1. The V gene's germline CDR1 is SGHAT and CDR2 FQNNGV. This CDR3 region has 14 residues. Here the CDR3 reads CVSSPGGGGTEAFY. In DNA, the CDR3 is TGTGTCAGCAGCCCAGGGGGAGGCGGCACTGAAGCTTTCTAT.

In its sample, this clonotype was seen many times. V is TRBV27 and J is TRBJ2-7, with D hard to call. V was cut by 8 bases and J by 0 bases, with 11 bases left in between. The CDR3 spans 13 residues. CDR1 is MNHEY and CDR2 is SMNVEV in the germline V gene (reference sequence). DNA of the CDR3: TGTGCCAGCGGGCGAACCCCCTCCTACGAGCAGTACTTC. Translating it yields CASGRTPSYEQYF.

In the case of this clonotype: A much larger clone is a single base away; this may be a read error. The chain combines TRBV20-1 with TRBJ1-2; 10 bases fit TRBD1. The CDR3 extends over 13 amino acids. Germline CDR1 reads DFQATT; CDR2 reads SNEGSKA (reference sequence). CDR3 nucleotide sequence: TGCAGTGCACCTACCCGGGACAGGGGTGGCTACAGCTTC. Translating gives CSAPTRDRGGYSF.

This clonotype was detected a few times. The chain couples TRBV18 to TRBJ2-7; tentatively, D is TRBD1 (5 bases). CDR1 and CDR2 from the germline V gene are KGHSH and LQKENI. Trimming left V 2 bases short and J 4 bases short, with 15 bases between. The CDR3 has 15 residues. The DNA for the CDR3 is TGTGCCAGCTCACCAGGATTACAGGCCTTATACGAGCAGTACTTC. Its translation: CASSPGLQALYEQYF.

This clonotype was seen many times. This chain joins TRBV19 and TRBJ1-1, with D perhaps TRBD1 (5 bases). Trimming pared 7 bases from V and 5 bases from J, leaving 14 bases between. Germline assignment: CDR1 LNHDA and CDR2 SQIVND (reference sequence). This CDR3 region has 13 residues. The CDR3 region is CASKVQEGTEAFF. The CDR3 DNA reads TGTGCCAGTAAGGTCCAGGAGGGGACTGAAGCTTTCTTT.

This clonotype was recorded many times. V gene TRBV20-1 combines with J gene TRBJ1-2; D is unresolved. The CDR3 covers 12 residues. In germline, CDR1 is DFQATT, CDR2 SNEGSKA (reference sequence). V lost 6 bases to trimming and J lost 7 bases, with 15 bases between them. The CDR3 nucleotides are TGCAGTGCACTGGACTCAGAGGTTGGCTACACCTTC. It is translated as CSALDSEVGYTF.

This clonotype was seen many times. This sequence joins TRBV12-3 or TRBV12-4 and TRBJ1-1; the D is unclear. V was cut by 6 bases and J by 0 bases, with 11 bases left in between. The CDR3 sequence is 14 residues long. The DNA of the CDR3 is TGTGCCAGCAGCTCCCGTGCGGTGAACACTGAAGCTTTCTTT. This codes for CASSSRAVNTEAFF.

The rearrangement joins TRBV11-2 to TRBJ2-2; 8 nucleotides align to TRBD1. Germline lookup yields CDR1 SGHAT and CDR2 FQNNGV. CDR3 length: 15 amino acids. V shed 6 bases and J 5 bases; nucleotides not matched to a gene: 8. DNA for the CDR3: TGTGCCAGCAGAAACAACAGGGGGAATACCGGGGAGCTGTTTTTT. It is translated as CASRNNRGNTGELFF.

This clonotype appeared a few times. The CDR3, as DNA: TGTGCCAGCAGTTACGGGGGTTCGGGAACTAATGAAAAACTGTTTTTT. This sequence encodes CASSYGGSGTNEKLFF. The genes are TRBV6-5 and TRBJ1-4; TRBD1 might be the D (5 bases). CDR3 length: 16 amino acids. Per germline, CDR1 MNHEY and CDR2 SVGAGI. Trimming removed 2 bases from V and 1 base from J, with 11 bases in between.

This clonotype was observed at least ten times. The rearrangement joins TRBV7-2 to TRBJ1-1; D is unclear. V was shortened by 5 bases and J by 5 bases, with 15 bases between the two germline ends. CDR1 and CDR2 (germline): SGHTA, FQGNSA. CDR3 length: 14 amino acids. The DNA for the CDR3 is TGTGCCAGCAGCCAAACAGAAGCGCGTACTGAAGCTTTCTTT. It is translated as CASSQTEARTEAFF.

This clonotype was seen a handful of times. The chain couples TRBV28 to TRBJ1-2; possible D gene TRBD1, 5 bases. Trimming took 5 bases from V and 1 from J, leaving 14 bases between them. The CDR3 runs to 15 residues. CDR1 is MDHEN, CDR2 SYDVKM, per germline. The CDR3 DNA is TGTGCCAGCAGTCTCCTCGACAGAGATAACTATGGCTACACCTTC. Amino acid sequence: CASSLLDRDNYGYTF.

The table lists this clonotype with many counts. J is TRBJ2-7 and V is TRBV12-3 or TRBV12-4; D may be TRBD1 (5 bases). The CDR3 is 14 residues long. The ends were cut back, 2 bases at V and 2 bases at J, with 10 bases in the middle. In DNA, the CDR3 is TGTGCCAGCAGTTTATTCCAGGGCGCCTACGAGCAGTACTTC. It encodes CASSLFQGAYEQYF.

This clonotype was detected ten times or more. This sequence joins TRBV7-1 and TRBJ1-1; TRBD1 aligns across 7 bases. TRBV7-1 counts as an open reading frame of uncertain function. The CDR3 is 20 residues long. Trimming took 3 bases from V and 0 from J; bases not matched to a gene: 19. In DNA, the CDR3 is TGTGCCAGCAGCTCCCTTAGGGGGCCAAGGGGGATGGGGATGAACACTGAAGCTTTCTTT. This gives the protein CASSSLRGPRGMGMNTEAFF.

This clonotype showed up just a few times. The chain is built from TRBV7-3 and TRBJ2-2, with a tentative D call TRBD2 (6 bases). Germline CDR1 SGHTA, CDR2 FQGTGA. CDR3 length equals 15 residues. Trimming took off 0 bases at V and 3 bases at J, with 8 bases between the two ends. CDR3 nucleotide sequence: TGTGCCAGCAGCTTAACTAGCGGCCACACCGGGGAGCTGTTTTTT. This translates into CASSLTSGHTGELFF.

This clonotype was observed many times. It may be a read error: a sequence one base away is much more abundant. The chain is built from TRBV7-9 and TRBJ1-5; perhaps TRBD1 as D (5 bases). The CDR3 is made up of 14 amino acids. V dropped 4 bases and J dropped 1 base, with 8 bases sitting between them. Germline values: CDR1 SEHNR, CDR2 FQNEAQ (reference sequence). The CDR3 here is CASSWGGSNQPQHF. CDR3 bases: TGTGCCAGCAGCTGGGGGGGGAGCAATCAGCCCCAGCATTTT.

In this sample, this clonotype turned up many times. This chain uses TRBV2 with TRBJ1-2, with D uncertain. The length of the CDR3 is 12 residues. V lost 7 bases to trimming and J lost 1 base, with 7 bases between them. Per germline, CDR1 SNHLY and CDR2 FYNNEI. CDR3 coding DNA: TGTGCCAGCACGGGTGATAACTATGGCTACACCTTC. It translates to CASTGDNYGYTF.

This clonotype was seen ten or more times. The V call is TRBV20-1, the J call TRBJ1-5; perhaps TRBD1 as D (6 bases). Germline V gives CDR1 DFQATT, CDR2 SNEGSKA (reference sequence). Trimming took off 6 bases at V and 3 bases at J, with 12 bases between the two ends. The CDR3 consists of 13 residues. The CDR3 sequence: CSAQDRLNQPQHF. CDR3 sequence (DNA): TGCAGTGCCCAAGACAGGCTCAATCAGCCCCAGCATTTT.